The T cell receptor (delta chain) described here comes from a study of gamma-delta chains in newborns, infants, children. As for the study in general: Microbial exposure reportedly drives polyclonal innate γδ T cell expansion after birth.

With respect to this clone: Since a much larger clone is just one base distant, this may be a read error. Other DNA sequences of this sample code for an identical CDR3.

TCRdb redid clone calling on the reads using CATT. The sample lists 3,000 to 3,500 delta-chain clones, about 10% seen once, with about 10% in the top ten. Germline loops: CDR1 GEAIGNYY, CDR2 EKD. The CDR3 spans 18 residues. V lost 2 bases and J lost 1; bases outside the gene matches: 6. Sequencing was performed on blood. This chain connects TRDV2 to TRDJ3; 8 nucleotides align to TRDD3. No J gene is reported in TCRdb; it was inferred here by comparing the DNA with germline. This sequence was found in a child who was a newborn, infant or young child, either healthy, febrile or measles-vaccinated (not recorded which). In DNA, the CDR3 is TGTGCCTGTGACAATACTGGGGGTTGTTCCTGGGACACCCGACAGATGTTTTTC. Translating it yields CACDNTGGCSWDTRQMFF.